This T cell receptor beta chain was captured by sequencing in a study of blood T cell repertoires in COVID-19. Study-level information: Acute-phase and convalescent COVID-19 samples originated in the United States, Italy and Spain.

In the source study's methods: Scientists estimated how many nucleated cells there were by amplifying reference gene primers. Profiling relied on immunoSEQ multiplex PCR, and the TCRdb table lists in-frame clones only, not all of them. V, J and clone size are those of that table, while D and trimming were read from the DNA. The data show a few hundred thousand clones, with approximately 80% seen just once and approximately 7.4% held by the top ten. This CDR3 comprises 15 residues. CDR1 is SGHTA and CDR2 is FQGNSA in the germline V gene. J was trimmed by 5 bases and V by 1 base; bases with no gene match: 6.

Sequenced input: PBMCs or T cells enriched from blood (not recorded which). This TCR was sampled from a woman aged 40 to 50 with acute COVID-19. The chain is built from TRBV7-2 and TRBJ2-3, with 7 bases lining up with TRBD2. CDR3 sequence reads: CASSLEGRGVDTQYF. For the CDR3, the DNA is TGTGCCAGCAGCTTAGAGGGTCGGGGGGTAGATACGCAGTATTTT.